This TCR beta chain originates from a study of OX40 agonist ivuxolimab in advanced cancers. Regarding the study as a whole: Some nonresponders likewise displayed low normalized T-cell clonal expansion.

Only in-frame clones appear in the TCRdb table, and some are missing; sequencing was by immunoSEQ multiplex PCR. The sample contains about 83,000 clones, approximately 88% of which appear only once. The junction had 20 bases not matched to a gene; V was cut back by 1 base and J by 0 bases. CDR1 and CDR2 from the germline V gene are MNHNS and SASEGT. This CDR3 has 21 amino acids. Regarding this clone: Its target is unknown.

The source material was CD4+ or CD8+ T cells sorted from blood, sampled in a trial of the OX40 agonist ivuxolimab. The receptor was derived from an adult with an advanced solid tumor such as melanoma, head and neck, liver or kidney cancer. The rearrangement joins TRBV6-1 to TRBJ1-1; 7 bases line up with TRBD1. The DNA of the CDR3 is TGTGCCAGCAGTGAAGTTACGGGCTGGGGACAGAAAATCGATCTGAACACTGAAGCTTTCTTT. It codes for CASSEVTGWGQKIDLNTEAFF.